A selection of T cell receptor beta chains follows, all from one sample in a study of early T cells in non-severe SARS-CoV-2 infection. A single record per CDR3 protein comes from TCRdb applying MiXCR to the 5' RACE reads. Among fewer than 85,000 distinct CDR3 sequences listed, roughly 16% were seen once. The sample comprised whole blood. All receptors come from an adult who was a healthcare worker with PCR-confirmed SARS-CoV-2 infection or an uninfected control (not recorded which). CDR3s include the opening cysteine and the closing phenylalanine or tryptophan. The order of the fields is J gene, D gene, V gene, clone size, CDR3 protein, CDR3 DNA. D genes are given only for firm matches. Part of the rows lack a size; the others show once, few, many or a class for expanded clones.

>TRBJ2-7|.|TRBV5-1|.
CASSLVGIVGEQYF
TGCGCCAGCAGCTTGGTCGGGATCGTGGGGGAGCAGTACTTC
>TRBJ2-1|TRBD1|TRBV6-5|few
CASSRQGRNEQFF
TGTGCCAGCAGTCGACAGGGCCGCAATGAGCAGTTCTTC
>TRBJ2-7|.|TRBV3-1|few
CASSPSGLAEQYF
TGTGCCAGCAGCCCTTCGGGTCTAGCTGAGCAGTACTTC
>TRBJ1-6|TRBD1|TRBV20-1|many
CSARDIEQGANSPLHF
TGCAGTGCTAGAGATATCGAACAGGGGGCGAATTCACCCCTCCACTTT
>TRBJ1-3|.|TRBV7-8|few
CASSSSRTVVKRAGNTIYF
TGTGCCAGCAGCTCATCTAGAACAGTCGTCAAAAGGGCTGGAAACACCATATATTTT
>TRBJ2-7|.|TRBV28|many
CASSFLGQTYEQYF
TGTGCCAGCAGTTTCCTCGGACAGACCTACGAGCAGTACTTC
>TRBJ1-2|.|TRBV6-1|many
CASSEEEGSYGYTF
TGTGCCAGCAGTGAAGAGGAGGGATCCTATGGCTACACCTTC
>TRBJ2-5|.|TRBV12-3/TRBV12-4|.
CASSLEVVEQKETQYF
TGTGCCAGCAGTTTGGAGGTTGTTGAGCAGAAAGAGACCCAGTACTTC
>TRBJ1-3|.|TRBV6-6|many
CASSYGSSGNTIYF
TGTGCCAGCAGTTACGGGAGCTCTGGAAACACCATATATTTT
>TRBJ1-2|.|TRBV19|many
CASSIEPSGGGYTF
TGTGCCAGTAGTATAGAACCGTCAGGAGGGGGCTACACCTTC
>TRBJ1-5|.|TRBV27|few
CASSPSTGESNQPQHF
TGTGCCAGCAGTCCATCGACAGGCGAAAGCAATCAGCCCCAGCATTTT
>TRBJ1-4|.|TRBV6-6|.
CASSLDGATNEKLFF
TGTGCCAGCAGCCTAGACGGTGCAACTAATGAAAAACTGTTTTTT
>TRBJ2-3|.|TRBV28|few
CASRGGTDTQYF
TGTGCCAGCAGGGGCGGCACAGATACGCAGTATTTT
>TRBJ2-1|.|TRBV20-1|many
CSANGGISPVEQFF
TGCAGTGCTAACGGGGGTATAAGTCCTGTTGAGCAGTTCTTC
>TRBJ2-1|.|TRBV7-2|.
CASSLSVSREQFF
TGTGCCAGCAGCTTATCTGTCAGCCGTGAGCAGTTCTTC
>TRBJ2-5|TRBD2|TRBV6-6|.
CASSYSSAGASLVETQYF
TGTGCCAGCAGTTACTCAAGCGCGGGAGCCTCCCTTGTAGAGACCCAGTACTTC
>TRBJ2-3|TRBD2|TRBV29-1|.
CSNGGGGDTQYF
TGCAGCAACGGCGGGGGAGGGGATACGCAGTATTTT
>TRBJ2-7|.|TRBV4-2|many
CASSPRGSGTYEQYF
TGTGCCAGCAGCCCCAGAGGTAGCGGCACCTACGAGCAGTACTTC
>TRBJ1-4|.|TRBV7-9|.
CATQGINENLFF
TGTGCCACCCAGGGGATTAATGAAAATCTGTTTTTT
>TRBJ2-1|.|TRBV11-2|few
CASSPGQFF
TGTGCCAGCAGCCCCGGGCAGTTCTTC
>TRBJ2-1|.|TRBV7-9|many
CASRPGTYNEQFF
TGTGCCAGCAGACCGGGGACCTACAATGAGCAGTTCTTC
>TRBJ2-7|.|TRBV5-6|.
CASSEGRRNSYEQYF
TGTGCCAGCAGCGAGGGACGGCGAAACTCCTACGAGCAGTACTTC
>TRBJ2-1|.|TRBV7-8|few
CASSLVGANEQFF
TGTGCCAGCAGCTTAGTAGGGGCCAATGAGCAGTTCTTC
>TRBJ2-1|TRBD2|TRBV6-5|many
CASRPILAGAAYNEQFF
TGTGCCAGCAGACCTATCCTAGCGGGAGCCGCCTACAATGAGCAGTTCTTC
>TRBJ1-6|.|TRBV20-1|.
CSARLGGAYNSPLHF
TGCAGTGCTAGACTCGGGGGCGCCTATAATTCACCCCTCCACTTT
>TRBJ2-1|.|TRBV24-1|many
CATSDSGLRNEQFF
TGTGCCACCAGTGATTCCGGACTCCGCAATGAGCAGTTCTTC
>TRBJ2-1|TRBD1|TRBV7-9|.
CASSPQGVKNEQFF
TGTGCCAGCTCCCCACAGGGGGTAAAAAATGAGCAGTTCTTC
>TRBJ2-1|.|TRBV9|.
CASSPRLSSSYNEQFF
TGTGCCAGCAGCCCCAGACTCTCAAGCTCCTACAATGAGCAGTTCTTC
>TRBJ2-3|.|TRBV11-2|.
CASSLGMADTQYF
TGTGCCAGCAGCTTAGGGATGGCGGATACGCAGTATTTT
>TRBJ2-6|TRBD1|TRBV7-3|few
CASSPQGSRGANVLTF
TGTGCCAGCAGCCCACAGGGGAGTAGGGGGGCCAACGTCCTGACTTTC
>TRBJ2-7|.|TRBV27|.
CASSFSGGSYEQYF
TGTGCCAGCAGTTTTTCCGGGGGCTCCTACGAGCAGTACTTC
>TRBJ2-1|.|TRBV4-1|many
CASSQAGAYNEQFF
TGCGCCAGCAGCCAAGCGGGGGCCTACAATGAGCAGTTCTTC
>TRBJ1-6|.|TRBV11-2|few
CATRTRTLDSPLHF
TGTGCCACGCGAACCCGGACCCTGGATTCACCCCTCCACTTT
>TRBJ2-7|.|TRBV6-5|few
CASSPHGGGEQYF
TGTGCCAGCAGTCCCCACGGTGGCGGCGAGCAGTACTTC
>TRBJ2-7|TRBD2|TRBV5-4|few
CASSLASGETFYEQYF
TGTGCCAGCAGCTTGGCTAGCGGGGAAACCTTCTACGAGCAGTACTTC
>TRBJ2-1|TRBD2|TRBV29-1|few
CSVHSGGASYNEQFF
TGCAGCGTCCACTCCGGGGGGGCCTCCTACAATGAGCAGTTCTTC
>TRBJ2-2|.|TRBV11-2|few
CASSLDGAGELFF
TGTGCCAGCAGCTTAGATGGGGCCGGGGAGCTGTTTTTT
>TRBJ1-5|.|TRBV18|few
CASSPQQGGGQPQHF
TGTGCCAGCTCACCACAACAGGGAGGGGGGCAGCCCCAGCATTTT
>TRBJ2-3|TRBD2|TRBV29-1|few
CSVRGGREATDTQYF
TGCAGCGTTCGAGGGGGGCGGGAGGCCACAGATACGCAGTATTTT
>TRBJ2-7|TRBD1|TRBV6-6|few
CASSTDRGGTYEQYF
TGTGCCAGCAGTACCGACAGGGGGGGGACCTACGAGCAGTACTTC
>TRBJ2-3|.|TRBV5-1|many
CASSFLGLDTQYF
TGCGCCAGCAGCTTTCTTGGGTTGGATACGCAGTATTTT
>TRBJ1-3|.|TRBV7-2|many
CASSSARVNTIYF
TGTGCCAGCAGCTCCGCCAGGGTAAACACCATATATTTT
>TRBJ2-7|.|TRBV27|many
CASSLSPPSGQYF
TGTGCCAGCAGTTTATCACCCCCCTCCGGGCAGTACTTC
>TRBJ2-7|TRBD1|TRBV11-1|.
CASSARQGSKYEQYF
TGTGCCAGCAGCGCCCGACAGGGGAGCAAGTACGAGCAGTACTTC
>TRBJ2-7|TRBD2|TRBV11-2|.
CASRLPGTSGSGEQYF
TGTGCCAGCAGACTTCCCGGGACTAGCGGGAGCGGTGAGCAGTACTTC
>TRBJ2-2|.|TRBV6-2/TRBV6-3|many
CASSPGGITNTGELFF
TGTGCCAGCAGTCCAGGGGGGATCACGAACACCGGGGAGCTGTTTTTT
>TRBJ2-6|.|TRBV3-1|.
CASSQGVSGANVLTF
TGTGCCAGCAGCCAGGGGGTTTCTGGGGCCAACGTCCTGACTTTC
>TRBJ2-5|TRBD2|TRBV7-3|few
CASSASGSGETQYF
TGTGCCAGCAGCGCTAGCGGGAGCGGAGAGACCCAGTACTTC
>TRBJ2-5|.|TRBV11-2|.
CASSLAGVSEETQYF
TGTGCCAGCAGCTTAGCAGGCGTCAGCGAAGAGACCCAGTACTTC
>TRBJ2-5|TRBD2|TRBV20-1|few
CSASLAGVLETQYF
TGCAGTGCTTCTCTAGCGGGGGTCCTAGAGACCCAGTACTTC
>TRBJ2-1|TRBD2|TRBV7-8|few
CASSLRRTSGRDNEQFF
TGTGCCAGCAGCTTACGCCGCACTAGCGGGAGGGACAATGAGCAGTTCTTC
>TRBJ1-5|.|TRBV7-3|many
CASSLALGGRSQPQHF
TGTGCCAGCAGCTTAGCCCTTGGGGGCCGGAGTCAGCCCCAGCATTTT
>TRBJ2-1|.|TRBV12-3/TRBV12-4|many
CASSPRNEQFF
TGTGCCAGCAGCCCTCGCAATGAGCAGTTCTTC
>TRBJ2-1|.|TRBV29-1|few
CSVDLHHSYNEQFF
TGCAGCGTTGACCTCCACCACTCCTACAATGAGCAGTTCTTC
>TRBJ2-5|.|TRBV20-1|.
CSVQDSPEETQYF
TGCAGTGTTCAGGACAGCCCAGAAGAGACCCAGTACTTC
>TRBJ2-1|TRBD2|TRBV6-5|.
CASSSSGGFEQFF
TGTGCCAGCAGTAGTAGCGGGGGGTTTGAGCAGTTCTTC
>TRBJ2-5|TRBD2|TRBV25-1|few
CASSEAGTSGRAQETQYF
TGTGCCAGCAGTGAGGCCGGGACTAGCGGGAGGGCCCAAGAGACCCAGTACTTC